This T cell receptor beta chain comes out of a study of Graves' ophthalmopathy and Graves' hyperthyroidism. Beta-chain TCR CDR3 regions were amplified from RNA transcripts. The authors performed first-round RT-PCR with HTBI primers and then a second-round multiplex PCR. One entry per CDR3 protein, called by TCRdb with MiXCR from the multiplex PCR reads. This sample has 200,000 to 250,000 distinct CDR3 sequences, with under 25% found just once. Other autoimmune disease, uncontrolled infection, pregnancy and lactation led to exclusion. Someone took the PBMCs out of 10 ml of fresh peripheral blood. This clonotype was seen at least ten times. What it recognizes is unknown. Findings of the study overall: Detected in blood as well were most expanded thyroid clonotypes with frequency above 0.001.

CDR3 length equals 13 residues. Trimming cost V 5 bases and J 4 bases, with 9 bases left between them. The V gene is TRBV12-3 or TRBV12-4, the J gene TRBJ1-3; D uncertain. This clonotype was obtained from a woman in her fifties or sixties with Graves' ophthalmopathy. Sequenced material: peripheral blood. Here the CDR3 DNA reads TGTGCCAGCAGTACTAGTGGGGGAAACACCATATATTTT. This encodes CASSTSGGNTIYF.